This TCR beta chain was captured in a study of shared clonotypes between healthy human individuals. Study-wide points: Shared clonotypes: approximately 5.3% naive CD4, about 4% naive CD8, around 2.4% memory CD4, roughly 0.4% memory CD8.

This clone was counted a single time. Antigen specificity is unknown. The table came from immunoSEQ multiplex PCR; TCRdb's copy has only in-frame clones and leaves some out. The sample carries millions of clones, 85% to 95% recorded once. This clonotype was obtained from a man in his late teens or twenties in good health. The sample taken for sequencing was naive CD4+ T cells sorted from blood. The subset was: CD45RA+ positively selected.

The CDR3 here is CAISEMVDTQYF. The CDR3 DNA reads as TGTGCCATCAGTGAGATGGTGGATACGCAGTATTTT. V is TRBV10-3 and J is TRBJ2-3, with no clear D. Trimming shortened V by 2 bases and J by 6 bases, and 6 bases separated the two germline ends. There are 12 residues in the CDR3. From germline, CDR1 is ENHRY and CDR2 SYGVKD.